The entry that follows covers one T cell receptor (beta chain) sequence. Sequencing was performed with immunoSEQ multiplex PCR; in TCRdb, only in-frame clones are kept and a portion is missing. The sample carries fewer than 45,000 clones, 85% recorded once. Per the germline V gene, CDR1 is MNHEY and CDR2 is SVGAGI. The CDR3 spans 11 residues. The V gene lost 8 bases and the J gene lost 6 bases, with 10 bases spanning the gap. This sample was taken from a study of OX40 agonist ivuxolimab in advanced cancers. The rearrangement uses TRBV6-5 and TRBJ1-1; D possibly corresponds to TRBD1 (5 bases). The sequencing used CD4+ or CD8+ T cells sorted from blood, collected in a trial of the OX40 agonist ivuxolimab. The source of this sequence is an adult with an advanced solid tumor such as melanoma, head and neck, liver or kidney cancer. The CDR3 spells CASSGRAEAFF. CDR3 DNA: TGTGCCAGCTCAGGGAGGGCTGAAGCTTTCTTT.